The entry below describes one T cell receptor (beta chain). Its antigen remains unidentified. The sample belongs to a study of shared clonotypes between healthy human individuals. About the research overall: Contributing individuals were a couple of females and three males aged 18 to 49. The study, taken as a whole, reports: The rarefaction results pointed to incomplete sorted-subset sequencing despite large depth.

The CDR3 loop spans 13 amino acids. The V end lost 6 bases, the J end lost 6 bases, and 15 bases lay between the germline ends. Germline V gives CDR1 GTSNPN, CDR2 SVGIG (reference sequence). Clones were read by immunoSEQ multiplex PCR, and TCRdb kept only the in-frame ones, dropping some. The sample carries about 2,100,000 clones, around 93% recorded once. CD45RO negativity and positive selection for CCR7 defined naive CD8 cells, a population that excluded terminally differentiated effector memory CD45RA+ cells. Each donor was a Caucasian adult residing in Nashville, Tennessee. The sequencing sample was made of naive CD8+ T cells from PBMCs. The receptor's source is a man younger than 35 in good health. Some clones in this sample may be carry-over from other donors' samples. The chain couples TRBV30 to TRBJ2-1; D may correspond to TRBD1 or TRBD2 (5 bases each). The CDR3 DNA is TGTGCCTGTGCCGGGACCTACCTCAATGAGCAGTTCTTC. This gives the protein CACAGTYLNEQFF.